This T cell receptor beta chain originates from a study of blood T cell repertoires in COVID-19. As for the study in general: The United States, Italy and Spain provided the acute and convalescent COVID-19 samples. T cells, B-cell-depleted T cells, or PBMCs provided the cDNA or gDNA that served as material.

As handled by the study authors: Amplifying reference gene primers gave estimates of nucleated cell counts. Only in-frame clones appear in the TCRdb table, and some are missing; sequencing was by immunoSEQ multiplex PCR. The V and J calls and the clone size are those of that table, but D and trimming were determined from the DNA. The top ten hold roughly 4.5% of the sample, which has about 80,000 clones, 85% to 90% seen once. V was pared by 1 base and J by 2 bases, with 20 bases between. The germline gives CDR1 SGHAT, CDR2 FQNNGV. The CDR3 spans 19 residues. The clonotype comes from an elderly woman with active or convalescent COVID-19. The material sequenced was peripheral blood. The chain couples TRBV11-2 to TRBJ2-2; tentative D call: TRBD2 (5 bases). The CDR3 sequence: CASSLVKSVPRGNTGELFF. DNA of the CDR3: TGTGCCAGCAGCTTAGTAAAATCCGTCCCCCGGGGAAACACCGGGGAGCTGTTTTTT.